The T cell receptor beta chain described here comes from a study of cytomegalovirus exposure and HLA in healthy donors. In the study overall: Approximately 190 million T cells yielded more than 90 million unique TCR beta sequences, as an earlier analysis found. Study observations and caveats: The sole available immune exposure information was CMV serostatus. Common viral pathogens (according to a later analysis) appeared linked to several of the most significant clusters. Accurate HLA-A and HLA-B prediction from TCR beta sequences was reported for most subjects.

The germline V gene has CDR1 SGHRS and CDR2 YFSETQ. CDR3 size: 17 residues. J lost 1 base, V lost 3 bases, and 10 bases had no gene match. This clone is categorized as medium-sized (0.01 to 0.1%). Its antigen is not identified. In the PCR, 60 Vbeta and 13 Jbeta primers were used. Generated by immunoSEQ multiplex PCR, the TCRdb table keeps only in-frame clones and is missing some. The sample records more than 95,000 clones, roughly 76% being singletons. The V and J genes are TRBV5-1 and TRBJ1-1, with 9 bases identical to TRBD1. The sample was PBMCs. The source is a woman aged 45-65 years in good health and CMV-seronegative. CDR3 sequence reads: CASSWGYRGLPNTEAFF. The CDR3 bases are TGCGCCAGCAGCTGGGGATACAGGGGGCTTCCGAACACTGAAGCTTTCTTT.